A selection of T cell receptor beta chains follows, all from one sample in a study of T-cell reconstitution after alpha-beta-depleted transplantation in children. Each CDR3 protein is one row after TCRdb ran MiXCR on the PCR reads. The data hold about 610,000 distinct CDR3 sequences, with about 11% observed a single time. Sequenced material: PBMCs from the stem cell graft donor, taken from the stem cell graft. The origin of the receptors is a human donor who donated a stem cell graft to a child with acute myeloid leukemia. Both conserved end residues are part of each CDR3. D genes are given only for firm matches. Expanded clones are given a class, and other clones once, few, many or no size at all.

DNA: TGCAGTGCTAGAGATATAGCTAGTGGGTACGAGCAGTACTTC
CDR3: CSARDIASGYEQYF
size: many
J: TRBJ2-7
V: TRBV20-1
D: -

DNA: TGTGCCAGCACCAAAGACATGGCTAGCGCATTAAGAGGGGAGCAGTACTTC
CDR3: CASTKDMASALRGEQYF
size: -
J: TRBJ2-7
V: TRBV3-1
D: -

DNA: TGCAGCGTTGAAAACCGTCCCCCGGGGACCCAGTACTTC
CDR3: CSVENRPPGTQYF
size: many
J: TRBJ2-5
V: TRBV29-1
D: -

DNA: TGTGCCAGCAGTGCGACAGGGCGAGAGACCCAGTACTTC
CDR3: CASSATGRETQYF
size: -
J: TRBJ2-5
V: TRBV12-3/TRBV12-4
D: TRBD1

DNA: TGTGCCAGCAGTTACAGTGGTTCCCACTACGAGCAGTACTTC
CDR3: CASSYSGSHYEQYF
size: many
J: TRBJ2-7
V: TRBV6-5
D: -

DNA: TGTGCCAGCAGCGTAGAAAGGTATCCCTCATATAGCAATCAGCCCCAGCATTTT
CDR3: CASSVERYPSYSNQPQHF
size: -
J: TRBJ1-5
V: TRBV9
D: -

DNA: TGTGCCAGCGCCGCCGAGACCTTCCAGTTCTTC
CDR3: CASAAETFQFF
size: many
J: TRBJ2-1
V: TRBV7-8
D: -

DNA: TGCGCCAGCAGCTTGTTATTTTTGGGGGACGAGCAGTACTTC
CDR3: CASSLLFLGDEQYF
size: once
J: TRBJ2-7
V: TRBV5-1
D: -

DNA: TGTGCCAGCAGCTTAGCGGCGACTGGCAATGAGCAGTTCTTC
CDR3: CASSLAATGNEQFF
size: -
J: TRBJ2-1
V: TRBV7-6
D: -

DNA: TGTGCCTGGAGTCCACTCGGACAGGGGGCTCACACCATATATTTT
CDR3: CAWSPLGQGAHTIYF
size: many
J: TRBJ1-3
V: TRBV30
D: TRBD1

DNA: TGTGCCAGCAGCGTAGGGGGGCGGCCCCAAGAGACCCAGTACTTC
CDR3: CASSVGGRPQETQYF
size: many
J: TRBJ2-5
V: TRBV9
D: -

DNA: TGCAGCGTGGACAGGCTGAATAACTATGGCTACACCTTC
CDR3: CSVDRLNNYGYTF
size: few
J: TRBJ1-2
V: TRBV29-1
D: TRBD1

DNA: TGTGCCACCAGCAGAGATCTCGGCGGGACAGATACGCAGTATTTT
CDR3: CATSRDLGGTDTQYF
size: few
J: TRBJ2-3
V: TRBV15
D: -

DNA: TGCAGTGCTGGTCCGCAGAACGCTGAAGCTTTCTTT
CDR3: CSAGPQNAEAFF
size: -
J: TRBJ1-1
V: TRBV20-1
D: -

DNA: TGCGCCAGCAGCTTGGGCCAGAAAAACATTCAGTACTTC
CDR3: CASSLGQKNIQYF
size: many
J: TRBJ2-4
V: TRBV5-1
D: -

DNA: TGCAGCCGTAAGACTTACGAGCAGTACTTC
CDR3: CSRKTYEQYF
size: many
J: TRBJ2-7
V: TRBV29-1
D: -

DNA: TGTGCCAGCAGTTCTCCAACCCGCGAGAGCTCCTACGAGCAGTACTTC
CDR3: CASSSPTRESSYEQYF
size: -
J: TRBJ2-7
V: TRBV28
D: -

DNA: TGCAGCGCCCGGGGACAGGGGTTAGATGGCTACACCTTC
CDR3: CSARGQGLDGYTF
size: few
J: TRBJ1-2
V: TRBV29-1
D: TRBD1

DNA: TGCGCCAGCAGCCAAGGGCAGTGGCTGTTTTTT
CDR3: CASSQGQWLFF
size: -
J: TRBJ2-2
V: TRBV4-3
D: -

DNA: TGCAGTGCTAGAGATACTAGGCATACCGGGGAGCTGTTTTTT
CDR3: CSARDTRHTGELFF
size: few
J: TRBJ2-2
V: TRBV20-1
D: -

DNA: TGTGCCAGCAGTCTTAGACAGGGGAGGACTGAAGCTTTCTTT
CDR3: CASSLRQGRTEAFF
size: -
J: TRBJ1-1
V: TRBV11-1
D: TRBD1

DNA: TGTGCCAGCAGCCAAGCCAGCGGGAGGACAGATACGCAGTATTTT
CDR3: CASSQASGRTDTQYF
size: few
J: TRBJ2-3
V: TRBV3-1
D: TRBD2

DNA: TGTGCCAGCAGTCTCCTTTTGGAGGCCAATGAGCAGTTCTTC
CDR3: CASSLLLEANEQFF
size: -
J: TRBJ2-1
V: TRBV12-3/TRBV12-4
D: -

DNA: TGCAGCGCCCAGGGACAGGGGCTCACCTACGAGCAGTACTTC
CDR3: CSAQGQGLTYEQYF
size: -
J: TRBJ2-7
V: TRBV29-1
D: TRBD1

DNA: TGCAGTGCTAGAGTTCCCCGGACTAGCGGGAGGGCCGGTGCCTACGAGCAGTACTTC
CDR3: CSARVPRTSGRAGAYEQYF
size: few
J: TRBJ2-7
V: TRBV20-1
D: TRBD2

DNA: TGCGCCAGCAGCTTGGAGGAAAGCACAGATACGCAGTATTTT
CDR3: CASSLEESTDTQYF
size: -
J: TRBJ2-3
V: TRBV5-1
D: -

DNA: TGTGCCAGCAGCGTAGTAGGGACTAGCGGTTACCAAGAGACCCAGTACTTC
CDR3: CASSVVGTSGYQETQYF
size: -
J: TRBJ2-5
V: TRBV9
D: TRBD2

DNA: TGCGCCAGCAGCTTGGTCCAAAGCTCCTACGAGCAGTACTTC
CDR3: CASSLVQSSYEQYF
size: -
J: TRBJ2-7
V: TRBV5-1
D: -

DNA: TGTGCCAGCAGCCCCCCCCGGGAGACTCCAGATACGCAGTATTTT
CDR3: CASSPPRETPDTQYF
size: -
J: TRBJ2-3
V: TRBV6-1
D: -

DNA: TGTGCCAGCAGTTTTCCGGCGTTAGCGGAAAAACTGTTTTTT
CDR3: CASSFPALAEKLFF
size: few
J: TRBJ1-4
V: TRBV12-3/TRBV12-4
D: -

DNA: TGCAGCGTTGAAGATAGGCCTAGCGGAAACTCCTACGAGCAGTACTTC
CDR3: CSVEDRPSGNSYEQYF
size: -
J: TRBJ2-7
V: TRBV29-1
D: TRBD2

DNA: TGTGCCAGCAGTGACTACAATCAGCCCCAGCATTTT
CDR3: CASSDYNQPQHF
size: -
J: TRBJ1-5
V: TRBV28
D: -

DNA: TGTGCCAGCAGACTCGGGCAGGGGGATAGGGGTGAGCAGTACTTC
CDR3: CASRLGQGDRGEQYF
size: -
J: TRBJ2-7
V: TRBV12-3/TRBV12-4
D: TRBD1

DNA: TGTGCCATCAGTGCCGGGACTAGCGGGAGGGATACCCACCAAGAGACCCAGTACTTC
CDR3: CAISAGTSGRDTHQETQYF
size: few
J: TRBJ2-5
V: TRBV10-3
D: TRBD2

DNA: TGTGCCAGCAGCGCATTAAGAACAGGGGGCTCTCAGCCCCAGCATTTT
CDR3: CASSALRTGGSQPQHF
size: few
J: TRBJ1-5
V: TRBV6-1
D: TRBD1

DNA: TGCAGTGCTAGCGTGATCAGGGGTGGGAATGAGCAGTTCTTC
CDR3: CSASVIRGGNEQFF
size: few
J: TRBJ2-1
V: TRBV20-1
D: -